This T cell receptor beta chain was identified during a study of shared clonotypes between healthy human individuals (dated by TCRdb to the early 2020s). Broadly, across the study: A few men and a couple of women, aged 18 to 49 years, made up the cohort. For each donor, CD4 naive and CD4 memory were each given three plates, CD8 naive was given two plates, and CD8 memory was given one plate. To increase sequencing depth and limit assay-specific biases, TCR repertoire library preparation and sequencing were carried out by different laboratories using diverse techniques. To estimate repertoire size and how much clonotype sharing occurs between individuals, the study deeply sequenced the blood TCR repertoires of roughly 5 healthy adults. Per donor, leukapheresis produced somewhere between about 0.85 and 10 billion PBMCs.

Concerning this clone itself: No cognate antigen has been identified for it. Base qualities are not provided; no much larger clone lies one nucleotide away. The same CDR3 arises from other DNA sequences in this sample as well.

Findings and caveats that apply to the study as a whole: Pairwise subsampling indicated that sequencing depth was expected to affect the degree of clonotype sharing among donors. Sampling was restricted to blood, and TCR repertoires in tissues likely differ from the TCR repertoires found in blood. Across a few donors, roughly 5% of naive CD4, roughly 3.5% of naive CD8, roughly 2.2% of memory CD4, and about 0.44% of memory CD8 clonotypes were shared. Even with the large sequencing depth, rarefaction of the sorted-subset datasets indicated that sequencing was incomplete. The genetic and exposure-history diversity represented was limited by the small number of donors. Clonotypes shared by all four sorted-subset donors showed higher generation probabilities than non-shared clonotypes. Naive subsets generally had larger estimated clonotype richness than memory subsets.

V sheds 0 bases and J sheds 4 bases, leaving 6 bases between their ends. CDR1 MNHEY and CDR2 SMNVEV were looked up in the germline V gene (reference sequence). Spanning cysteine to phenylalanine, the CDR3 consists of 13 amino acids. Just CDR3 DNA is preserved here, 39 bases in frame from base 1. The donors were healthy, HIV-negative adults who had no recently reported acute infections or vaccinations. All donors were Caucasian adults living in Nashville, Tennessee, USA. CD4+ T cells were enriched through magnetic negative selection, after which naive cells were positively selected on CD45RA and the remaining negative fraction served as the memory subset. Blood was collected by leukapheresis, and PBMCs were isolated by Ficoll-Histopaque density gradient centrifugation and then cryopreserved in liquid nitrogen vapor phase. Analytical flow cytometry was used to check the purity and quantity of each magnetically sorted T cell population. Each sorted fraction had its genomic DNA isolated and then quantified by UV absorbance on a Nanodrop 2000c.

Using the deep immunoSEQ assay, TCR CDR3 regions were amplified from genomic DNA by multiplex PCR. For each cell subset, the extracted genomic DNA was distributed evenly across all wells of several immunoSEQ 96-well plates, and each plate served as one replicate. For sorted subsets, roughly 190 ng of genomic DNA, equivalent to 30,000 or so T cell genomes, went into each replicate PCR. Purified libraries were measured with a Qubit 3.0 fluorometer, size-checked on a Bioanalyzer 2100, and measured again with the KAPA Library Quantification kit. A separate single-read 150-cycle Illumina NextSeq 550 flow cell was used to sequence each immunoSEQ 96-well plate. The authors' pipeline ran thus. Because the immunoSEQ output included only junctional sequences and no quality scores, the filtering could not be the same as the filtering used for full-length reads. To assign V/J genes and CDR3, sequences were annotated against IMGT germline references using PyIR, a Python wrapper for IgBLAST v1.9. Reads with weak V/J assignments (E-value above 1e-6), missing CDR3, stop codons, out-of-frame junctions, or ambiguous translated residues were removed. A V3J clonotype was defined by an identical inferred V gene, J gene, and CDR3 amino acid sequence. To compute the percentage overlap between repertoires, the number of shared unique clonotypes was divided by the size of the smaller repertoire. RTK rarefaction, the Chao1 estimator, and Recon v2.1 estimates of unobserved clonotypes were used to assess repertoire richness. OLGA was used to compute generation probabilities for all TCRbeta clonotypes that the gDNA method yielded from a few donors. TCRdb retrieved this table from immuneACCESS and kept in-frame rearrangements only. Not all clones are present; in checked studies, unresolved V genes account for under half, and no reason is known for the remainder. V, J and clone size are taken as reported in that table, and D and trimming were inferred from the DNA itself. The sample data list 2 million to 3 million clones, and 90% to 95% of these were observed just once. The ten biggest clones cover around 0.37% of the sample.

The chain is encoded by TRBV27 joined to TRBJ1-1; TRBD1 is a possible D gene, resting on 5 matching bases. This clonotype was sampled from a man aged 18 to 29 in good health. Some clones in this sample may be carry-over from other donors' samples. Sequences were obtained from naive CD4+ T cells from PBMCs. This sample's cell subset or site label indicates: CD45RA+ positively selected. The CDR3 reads CASSLSRGTEAFF. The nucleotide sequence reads TGTGCCAGCAGTTTATCGAGGGGCACTGAAGCTTTCTTT.